These 24 T cell receptor beta chains came from one sample sequenced in a study of blood T cell repertoires in COVID-19. TCRdb keeps only in-frame clones here, not all; method: immunoSEQ multiplex PCR. The repertoire consists of around 190,000 clones, with over 75% occurring once and the leading ten covering around 12%. The sequencing sample was made of peripheral blood. Receptor source: a woman aged 45 to 65 with acute or convalescent COVID-19.

Many counts were recorded for this clone. The chain is built from TRBV25-1 and TRBJ1-2; unclear D gene. Germline V gives CDR1 MGHDK, CDR2 SYGVNS. The CDR3 sequence is 15 residues long. Trimming pared 1 base from V and 5 bases from J, leaving 14 bases between. The CDR3 sequence: CASSESLAGTYGYTF. The CDR3 nucleotides are TGTGCCAGCAGTGAATCCCTGGCAGGTACATATGGCTACACCTTC.

This sequence joins TRBV5-1 and TRBJ2-3, with D perhaps matching TRBD1 (6 bases). CDR1 SGHRS and CDR2 YFSETQ come from the germline V gene. Trimming took 2 bases from V and 7 from J, leaving 20 bases between them. The length of the CDR3 is 16 residues. CDR3 nucleotide sequence: TGCGCCAGCAGCTTATCCCGGGACATCGGAGATCATACGCAGTATTTT. Its protein is CASSLSRDIGDHTQYF.

Turning to this clone: One base away lies a much larger clone, so this may be a sequencing read error. Other nucleotide sequences from this sample produce the same CDR3. The chain links TRBV19 to TRBJ1-2, with 12 positions matching TRBD1. The germline V gene has CDR1 LNHDA and CDR2 SQIVND (reference sequence). CDR3 length: 13 residues. CDR3 coding DNA: TGTGCTACCAGGGGACAGGGGGCGCAGGCCTACACCTTC. Translating gives CATRGQGAQAYTF.

The chain recombines TRBV12-3 or TRBV12-4 with TRBJ1-6; D uncertain. The length of the CDR3 is 13 residues. V was pared by 1 base and J by 13 bases, with 11 bases between. The CDR3 sequence is CASSLGQAVPLHF. The CDR3 DNA reads TGTGCCAGCAGTTTAGGGCAGGCAGTGCCCCTCCACTTT.

V gene TRBV7-8 combines with J gene TRBJ1-2; D call uncertain. The CDR3 spans 14 residues. Trimming left V 3 bases short and J 7 bases short, with 15 bases between. Germline V gene sequence: CDR1 SGHVS, CDR2 FQNEAQ. The CDR3 DNA reads as TGTGCCAGCAGCTTCGACCCCGTTACGGGTGGCTACACCTTC. Translation gives CASSFDPVTGGYTF. The whole variable domain, remainder taken from reference TRBV7-8 and TRBJ1-2, is GAGVSQSPRYKVAKRGQDVALRCDPISGHVSLFWYQQALGQGPEFLTYFQNEAQLDKSGLPSDRFFAERPEGSVSTLKIQRTQQEDSAVYLCASSFDPVTGGYTFGSGTRLTVV.

V gene TRBV12-5 combines with J gene TRBJ2-1; D gene ambiguous. Per germline, CDR1 LGHNT and CDR2 FRNRAP. Deletions cut 3 bases from V and 8 bases from J, with 11 bases between. The CDR3 covers 13 residues. CDR3 nucleotide sequence: TGTGCTAGTGGTTTATCCGTCGGAGATGAGCAGTTCTTC. Translated: CASGLSVGDEQFF.

This chain links TRBV12-3 or TRBV12-4 with TRBJ1-1, with D maybe TRBD1 (6 bases). V was clipped by 4 bases and J by 7 bases, with 13 bases between them. This CDR3 contains 13 residues. CDR3 residues: CASSSQGSSEAFF. The DNA of the CDR3 is TGTGCCAGCAGTTCGCAGGGGAGTAGTGAAGCTTTCTTT.

The chain links TRBV6-5 to TRBJ2-7, with TRBD1 matching over 9 bases. The germline V gene encodes CDR1 MNHEY and CDR2 SVGAGI. V lost 6 bases to trimming and J lost 5 bases; unmatched junction nucleotides: 11. The CDR3 is 15 amino acids. DNA of the CDR3: TGTGCCAGCAGGGCTGGACAGGGGAGTTTGAACGAGCAGTACTTC. Its protein is CASRAGQGSLNEQYF.

This clone was counted a single time. CDR3 protein: CASSDSYQETQYF. CDR3 in DNA: TGTGCCAGCAGTGACTCATACCAAGAGACCCAGTACTTC. The chain employs TRBV28 and TRBJ2-5; D is ambiguous. Trimming removed 5 bases at V and 0 bases at J, with 7 bases between. The CDR3 spans 13 residues. Germline V gene sequence: CDR1 MDHEN, CDR2 SYDVKM.

The chain uses TRBV3-1 (or the pseudogene TRBV3-2) and TRBJ2-1; 12 bases map to TRBD2. Germline V gene data show CDR1 as LGHDT and CDR2 as YNNKEL (reference sequence). Trimming at V came to 2 bases and at J to 8 bases, leaving 7 bases not matched to a gene. This CDR3 has 16 residues. For the CDR3, the DNA is TGTGCCAGCAGCCAAAGGCGACTAGCGGGAGCCCATGAGCAGTTCTTC. This encodes CASSQRRLAGAHEQFF.

The rearrangement links TRBV15 to TRBJ2-1; the D is unclear. The CDR3 spans 16 residues. V lost 0 bases and J lost 4, with 13 bases in between. Germline-derived CDR1 and CDR2 are LNHNV and YYDKDF (reference sequence). Written as DNA, the CDR3 is TGTGCCACCAGCAGAGATCAGGTTCGGCAGTACAATGAGCAGTTCTTC. It translates to CATSRDQVRQYNEQFF.

The CDR3, as DNA: TGCGCCAGCAGCCAAGATTGGGGGGGGTTTCCGAACACCGGGGAGCTGTTTTTT. Amino acid sequence: CASSQDWGGFPNTGELFF. This chain uses TRBV4-1 with TRBJ2-2; 7 bases fit TRBD2. The CDR3 contains 18 residues. The trim removed 0 bases at V and 0 bases at J, leaving 7 bases unmatched. Per germline, CDR1 MGHRA and CDR2 YSYEKL.

The V call is TRBV6-5, the J call TRBJ2-7; tentatively, D is TRBD2 (5 bases). Germline CDR1 MNHEY, CDR2 SVGAGI. The CDR3 extends over 15 amino acids. Trimming took 10 bases from V and 3 from J, leaving 22 bases between them. Here the CDR3 reads CATRQQIGGGYEQYF. The CDR3 nucleotides read TGTGCCACTCGTCAGCAGATAGGAGGAGGCTACGAGCAGTACTTC.

The gene calls are TRBV2 and TRBJ2-5; TRBD2 matches at 10 bases. V trimming: 0 bases; J trimming: 2 bases; junction bases outside the gene matches: 6. This CDR3 is built from 17 residues. Germline lookup yields CDR1 SNHLY and CDR2 FYNNEI. The CDR3 DNA reads TGTGCCAGCAGTGAAGCGGGCAGGACTAGCGGACAAGAGACCCAGTACTTC. Protein product: CASSEAGRTSGQETQYF.

The chain carries TRBV27 and TRBJ2-1, with D tentatively TRBD1 (6 bases). The CDR3 runs to 16 residues. Trimming removed 5 bases from V and 3 bases from J, with 17 bases in between. In germline, CDR1 is MNHEY, CDR2 SMNVEV (reference sequence). In nucleotides, the CDR3 is TGTGCCAGCAGTCCCCTCCCAGGGGTGAACTACAATGAGCAGTTCTTC. Translation: CASSPLPGVNYNEQFF.

V gene TRBV14 combines with J gene TRBJ1-5; 10 bases agree with TRBD1. V was pared by 4 bases and J by 3 bases, with 3 bases of the junction left unmatched. There are 15 residues in the CDR3. The germline gives CDR1 SGHDN, CDR2 FVKESK. The CDR3 DNA reads as TGTGCCAGCAGCCCCGGGACAGGGGACAATCAGCCCCAGCATTTT. Its protein product is CASSPGTGDNQPQHF. Supplemented by reference TRBV14 and TRBJ1-5, the full variable domain reads EAGVTQFPSHSVIEKGQTVTLRCDPISGHDNLYWYRRVMGKEIKFLLHFVKESKQDESGMPNNRFLAERTGGTYSTLKVQPAELEDSGVYFCASSPGTGDNQPQHFGDGTRLSIL.

The genes are TRBV5-1 and TRBJ2-3, with D unresolved. The germline V gene encodes CDR1 SGHRS and CDR2 YFSETQ. V lost 2 bases and J 6 bases, leaving 13 bases between the germline ends. The CDR3 runs to 14 residues. The CDR3 loop is CASSFQTPVDTQYF. The CDR3 DNA reads TGCGCCAGCAGCTTCCAAACTCCGGTGGATACGCAGTATTTT.

The chain links TRBV19 to TRBJ2-2; 11 bases agree with TRBD1. This CDR3 spans 14 amino acids. Losses at the gene ends were 8 bases for V and 6 bases for J; bases not matched to a gene: 5. CDR1 LNHDA and CDR2 SQIVND come from the germline V gene (reference sequence). The CDR3 region is CASQAGQGAGELFF. DNA of the CDR3: TGTGCCAGTCAAGCGGGACAGGGGGCCGGGGAGCTGTTTTTT. Full variable domain (remainder filled in from reference TRBV19 and TRBJ2-2): DGGITQSPKYLFRKEGQNVTLSCEQNLNHDAMYWYRQDPGQGLRLIYYSQIVNDFQKGDIAEGYSVSREKKESFPLTVTSAQKNPTAFYLCASQAGQGAGELFFGEGSRLTVL.

This rearrangement joins TRBV6-5 to TRBJ1-2, with TRBD1 identical over 10 bases. Germline loops: CDR1 MNHEY, CDR2 SVGAGI. The CDR3 extends over 15 amino acids. V shed 6 bases, J shed 7 bases, and the junction held 11 bases outside the gene matches. CDR3 region: CASSPLDRGTTGYTF. As DNA, the CDR3 is TGTGCCAGCAGCCCCCTGGACAGGGGGACTACTGGCTACACCTTC.

The rearrangement links TRBV19 to TRBJ1-4; 7 positions agree with TRBD1. Germline CDR1 reads LNHDA; CDR2 reads SQIVND (reference sequence). Trimming at V came to 7 bases and at J to 0 bases, leaving 14 bases not matched to a gene. CDR3 length: 18 residues. CDR3 DNA sequence: TGTGCCAGTACCCTCGGAAGGGGGCCGGTTGCAACTAATGAAAAACTGTTTTTT. It encodes CASTLGRGPVATNEKLFF.

This clone was seen once. The rearrangement joins TRBV10-3 to TRBJ2-3; 7 nucleotides line up with TRBD2. After removal of 2 bases from V and 6 bases from J, the junction contained 5 bases not matched to a gene. This CDR3 region has 14 residues. Germline V gives CDR1 ENHRY, CDR2 SYGVKD. The chain's CDR3 is CAISEEAGVDTQYF. The CDR3 nucleotides are TGTGCCATCAGTGAGGAGGCGGGGGTTGATACGCAGTATTTT.

The J gene is TRBJ2-2, the V gene TRBV7-6, with 11 nucleotides matching TRBD1. Germline trimming cut 5 bases from V and 6 bases from J; bases unmatched to any gene: 8. The CDR3 has 16 residues. Germline CDR1 and CDR2: SGHVS and FNYEAQ. CDR3 DNA: TGTGCCAGCAGCCCAAGGACAGGGGGCGTTCCCGGGGAGCTGTTTTTT. This encodes CASSPRTGGVPGELFF. Complete variable domain (other parts from reference TRBV7-6 and TRBJ2-2): GAGVSQSPRYKVTKRGQDVALRCDPISGHVSLYWYRQALGQGPEFLTYFNYEAQQDKSGLPNDRFSAERPEGSISTLTIQRTEQRDSAMYRCASSPRTGGVPGELFFGEGSRLTVL.

This sequence joins TRBV5-1 and TRBJ2-1, with 8 positions matching TRBD2. CDR3 length: 15 amino acids. After removal of 0 bases from V and 8 bases from J, the junction contained 7 bases not matched to a gene. Germline CDR1 reads SGHRS; CDR2 reads YFSETQ. The CDR3 spells CASSLVGTSVYEQFF. The CDR3 bases are TGCGCCAGCAGCTTGGTAGGGACTAGTGTCTATGAGCAGTTCTTC.

CDR3 amino acids: CASSPGHLKNIQYF. CDR3 sequence (DNA): TGTGCCAGCAGCCCGGGACATCTCAAAAACATTCAGTACTTC. This sequence joins TRBV3-1 (or the pseudogene TRBV3-2) and TRBJ2-4, with D perhaps matching TRBD1 (6 bases). The V gene's germline CDR1 is LGHDT and CDR2 YNNKEL (reference sequence). Between the trimmed V and J ends, which lost 4 bases and 3 bases, there was a span of 10 bases. There are 14 residues in the CDR3.